Sequencing of this T cell receptor beta chain was carried out in a study of T-cell reconstitution after alpha-beta-depleted transplantation in children. As it was prepared, the TCRbeta library received unique molecular identifiers. TCRdb re-derived calls from the PCR reads in MiXCR, one entry per CDR3 protein. This sample has 400,000 to 500,000 distinct CDR3 sequences; under 13% occur once, and the top ten carry roughly 6%. The source of this sequence is a human donor who donated a stem cell graft to a child with acute myeloid leukemia. The starting material was PBMCs from the stem cell graft donor, obtained from the stem cell graft.

As DNA, the CDR3 is TGTGCCAGCAGCCCCCGACTCAATTCCTACGAGCAGTACTTC. Its translation: CASSPRLNSYEQYF. This sequence joins TRBV9 and TRBJ2-7; D remains unclear. V was pared by 4 bases and J by 1 base, with 12 bases between. This CDR3 region has 14 residues. CDR1 is SGDLS, CDR2 YYNGEE, per germline.